This is a list of T cell receptor beta chains from one sample in a study of radiotherapy plus CTLA-4 blockade in lung cancer. The table came from immunoSEQ multiplex PCR; TCRdb's copy has only in-frame clones and leaves some out. This table has roughly 60,000 clones, less than 85% appearing once. The sample in question was peripheral blood, obtained from a patient treated with radiotherapy plus ipilimumab. These receptors were collected from a human donor with non-small cell lung cancer who had a complete response to radiotherapy plus ipilimumab. Each CDR3 is given with its conserved first and last residue. The D gene is left open where the match is weak. Size tells how often a clone was seen (once, few, many) or the class of an expanded clone, and some rows leave it out.

J: TRBJ1-1; D: -; V: TRBV6-6; size: -; CDR3: CASSYDGGNTEAFF; DNA: TGTGCCAGCAGTTACGACGGCGGAAACACTGAAGCTTTCTTT
J: TRBJ1-3; D: -; V: TRBV2; size: -; CDR3: CASSEISSGNTIYF; DNA: TGTGCCAGCAGTGAAATCTCCTCTGGAAACACCATATATTTT
J: TRBJ2-2; D: -; V: TRBV7-8; size: -; CDR3: CASSDAGLGRSTGGLFF; DNA: TGTGCCAGCAGCGATGCCGGCTTGGGCAGAAGCACCGGGGGGCTGTTTTTT
J: TRBJ2-2; D: -; V: TRBV7-9; size: -; CDR3: CASSPKAVIGGELFF; DNA: TGCGCCAGCAGCCCCAAAGCGGTTATCGGCGGGGAGCTGTTTTTT
J: TRBJ2-7; D: -; V: TRBV27; size: -; CDR3: CASSLRVNYEQYF; DNA: TGTGCCAGCAGTTTGCGGGTGAACTACGAGCAGTACTTC
J: TRBJ1-1; D: -; V: TRBV27; size: -; CDR3: CASSLRGLSTEAFF; DNA: TGTGCCAGCAGTTTAAGAGGGTTGAGCACTGAAGCTTTCTTT
J: TRBJ2-1; D: TRBD2; V: TRBV5-1; size: once; CDR3: CASSPQAGVALEQFF; DNA: TGCGCCAGCAGCCCTCAGGCGGGAGTGGCGCTGGAGCAGTTCTTC
J: TRBJ2-7; D: -; V: TRBV18; size: few; CDR3: CASSLSGLSSYEQYF; DNA: TGTGCCAGCTCACTCTCCGGGTTATCAAGCTACGAGCAGTACTTC
J: TRBJ1-2; D: TRBD1; V: TRBV5-5; size: -; CDR3: CASSLVTGLGYGYTF; DNA: TGTGCCAGCAGCTTGGTGACAGGGCTGGGGTATGGCTACACCTTC
J: TRBJ2-4; D: -; V: TRBV7-3; size: few; CDR3: CASSLTLGSRNIQYF; DNA: TGTGCCAGCAGCTTAACGCTCGGGAGTAGAAACATTCAGTACTTC
J: TRBJ2-3; D: TRBD2; V: TRBV7-2; size: -; CDR3: CASSLRGGYSTDTQYF; DNA: TGTGCCAGCAGCTTACGCGGGGGTTATAGCACAGATACGCAGTATTTT
J: TRBJ1-1; D: TRBD1; V: TRBV29-1; size: -; CDR3: CSVDEQGVTTEAFF; DNA: TGCAGCGTTGATGAACAGGGGGTGACCACTGAAGCTTTCTTT
J: TRBJ2-7; D: -; V: TRBV30; size: -; CDR3: CAFNRESSYEQYF; DNA: TGTGCCTTTAACAGGGAAAGCTCCTACGAGCAGTACTTC
J: TRBJ2-7; D: TRBD1; V: TRBV7-6; size: -; CDR3: CASSLGAGGSEQYF; DNA: TGTGCCAGCAGCTTAGGGGCAGGGGGAAGCGAGCAGTACTTC
J: TRBJ1-5; D: -; V: TRBV19; size: -; CDR3: CASSMRGGSYQPQHF; DNA: TGTGCCAGTAGTATGCGGGGCGGCAGCTATCAGCCCCAGCATTTT
J: TRBJ2-7; D: -; V: TRBV7-9; size: -; CDR3: CASSPRDMDLYEQYF; DNA: TGTGCCAGCAGCCCCCGGGACATGGATCTTTACGAGCAGTACTTC
J: TRBJ2-7; D: TRBD2; V: TRBV11-2; size: few; CDR3: CASSISGSNSREQYF; DNA: TGTGCCAGCAGCATTAGCGGGAGTAATTCTCGCGAGCAGTACTTC
J: TRBJ1-3; D: TRBD1; V: TRBV28; size: -; CDR3: CASRDLTGNGNTIYF; DNA: TGTGCCAGCAGGGATCTGACAGGGAACGGAAACACCATATATTTT
J: TRBJ1-2; D: -; V: TRBV6-6; size: -; CDR3: CASSPTGTYGYTF; DNA: TGTGCCAGCAGTCCGACAGGTACCTATGGCTACACCTTC
J: TRBJ1-6; D: TRBD1; V: TRBV6-6; size: -; CDR3: CASSLYRDSNSPLHF; DNA: TGTGCCAGCAGTCTTTACCGGGACAGCAATTCACCCCTCCACTTT
J: TRBJ2-7; D: TRBD1; V: TRBV6-5; size: -; CDR3: CASSYSNRGDEQYF; DNA: TGTGCCAGCAGTTACTCGAACAGGGGAGACGAGCAGTACTTC
J: TRBJ2-3; D: TRBD2; V: TRBV6-5; size: -; CDR3: CASSSGRPRGQYF; DNA: TGTGCCAGTTCTAGCGGGAGGCCCCGGGGGCAGTATTTT
J: TRBJ1-1; D: -; V: TRBV23-1; size: -; CDR3: CASRLKQGLREAFF; DNA: TGCGCCAGCAGACTAAAGCAGGGGCTTAGGGAAGCTTTCTTT
J: TRBJ2-7; D: -; V: TRBV5-4; size: few; CDR3: CASSLEQLSVEQYF; DNA: TGTGCCAGCAGCCTCGAACAGTTATCGGTCGAGCAGTACTTC
J: TRBJ2-7; D: TRBD1; V: TRBV18; size: -; CDR3: CASSQGQGGSYEQYF; DNA: TGTGCCAGCTCACAGGGACAGGGAGGGTCCTACGAGCAGTACTTC
J: TRBJ1-4; D: TRBD1; V: TRBV9; size: -; CDR3: CASSVDRGTTNEKLFF; DNA: TGTGCCAGCAGCGTAGACAGGGGAACAACTAATGAAAAACTGTTTTTT
J: TRBJ2-1; D: TRBD2; V: TRBV5-1; size: few; CDR3: CASSLAGLPNEQFF; DNA: TGCGCCAGCAGCTTGGCGGGACTACCTAATGAGCAGTTCTTC
J: TRBJ2-6; D: -; V: TRBV11-2; size: -; CDR3: CASSPRGGSGANVLTF; DNA: TGTGCCAGCAGCCCAAGAGGGGGATCTGGGGCCAACGTCCTGACTTTC
J: TRBJ2-3; D: TRBD1; V: TRBV30; size: -; CDR3: CAWSRRDRGQGADTQYF; DNA: TGTGCCTGGAGCCGACGGGACAGGGGGCAGGGTGCAGATACGCAGTATTTT
J: TRBJ1-1; D: -; V: TRBV2; size: few; CDR3: CASTRAGGAFF; DNA: TGTGCCAGCACGAGGGCGGGGGGAGCTTTCTTT
J: TRBJ2-1; D: -; V: TRBV5-1; size: -; CDR3: CASSLEAASSYNEQFF; DNA: TGCGCCAGCAGCTTGGAGGCAGCGAGCTCCTACAATGAGCAGTTCTTC
J: TRBJ1-1; D: -; V: TRBV5-6; size: -; CDR3: CASSLGAGPPNTEAFF; DNA: TGTGCCAGCAGCTTGGGGGCTGGTCCCCCGAACACTGAAGCTTTCTTT
J: TRBJ2-7; D: TRBD2; V: TRBV2; size: -; CDR3: CASGRLAGDYEQYF; DNA: TGTGCCAGCGGGAGGCTAGCGGGGGACTACGAGCAGTACTTC
J: TRBJ2-7; D: TRBD1; V: TRBV27; size: -; CDR3: CASSSLLGGTYEQYF; DNA: TGTGCCAGCAGTTCCCTGCTAGGGGGCACCTACGAGCAGTACTTC
J: TRBJ2-7; D: -; V: TRBV5-4; size: once; CDR3: CASSFTSLADEQYF; DNA: TGTGCCAGCAGCTTCACTAGCCTCGCGGATGAGCAGTACTTC
J: TRBJ2-3; D: TRBD2; V: TRBV5-1; size: once; CDR3: CASSLVAGLAGRGADTQYF; DNA: TGCGCCAGCAGCTTGGTGGCGGGACTAGCGGGGAGAGGGGCAGATACGCAGTATTTT
J: TRBJ2-3; D: TRBD1; V: TRBV2; size: -; CDR3: CASTRTGTSTDTQYF; DNA: TGTGCCAGCACCCGGACAGGGACTAGCACAGATACGCAGTATTTT
J: TRBJ2-3; D: TRBD2; V: TRBV5-4; size: -; CDR3: CASSLGSGSDTQYF; DNA: TGTGCCAGCAGCTTGGGTAGCGGGAGTGATACGCAGTATTTT
J: TRBJ1-4; D: TRBD1; V: TRBV10-1; size: -; CDR3: CASSEQGQVVEKLFF; DNA: TGCGCCAGCAGTGAGCAGGGACAGGTAGTTGAAAAACTGTTTTTT
J: TRBJ1-6; D: -; V: TRBV27; size: -; CDR3: CASTPGGPNSPLHF; DNA: TGTGCCAGCACTCCCGGAGGGCCTAATTCACCCCTCCACTTT
J: TRBJ2-3; D: TRBD2; V: TRBV6-4; size: -; CDR3: CASSASGGTDTQYF; DNA: TGTGCCAGCAGTGCTAGCGGGGGCACAGATACGCAGTATTTT
J: TRBJ2-1; D: -; V: TRBV21-1; size: few; CDR3: CASSKGGLASYNEQFF; DNA: TGTGCCAGCAGCAAAGGGGGACTAGCTTCCTACAATGAGCAGTTCTTC
J: TRBJ2-7; D: TRBD1; V: TRBV28; size: once; CDR3: CASSFFAGQGYEQYF; DNA: TGTGCCAGCAGTTTTTTCGCGGGACAGGGCTACGAGCAGTACTTC
J: TRBJ2-3; D: TRBD2; V: TRBV29-1; size: -; CDR3: CSVGASGTLLGTDTQYF; DNA: TGCAGCGTAGGGGCTAGCGGGACCCTATTGGGTACAGATACGCAGTATTTT
J: TRBJ2-4; D: TRBD2; V: TRBV7-8; size: -; CDR3: CASSKLGGSKNIQYF; DNA: TGTGCCAGCAGCAAACTCGGGGGGAGTAAAAACATTCAGTACTTC
J: TRBJ2-5; D: TRBD1; V: TRBV7-2; size: -; CDR3: CASSLSRSGTAKETQYF; DNA: TGTGCCAGCAGCTTAAGCCGGTCCGGGACAGCAAAAGAGACCCAGTACTTC
J: TRBJ2-2; D: -; V: TRBV4-3; size: -; CDR3: CASSRQGQTGELFF; DNA: TGCGCCAGCAGTAGGCAGGGGCAAACCGGGGAGCTGTTTTTT
J: TRBJ2-3; D: -; V: TRBV28; size: -; CDR3: CASSSGTDTQYF; DNA: TGTGCCAGCAGTTCAGGCACAGATACGCAGTATTTT
J: TRBJ2-1; D: -; V: TRBV30; size: -; CDR3: CAWREMDNEQFF; DNA: TGTGCCTGGAGGGAGATGGACAATGAGCAGTTCTTC
J: TRBJ2-3; D: TRBD2; V: TRBV5-1; size: -; CDR3: CASSLGTSGGITDTQYF; DNA: TGCGCCAGCAGCCTCGGGACTAGCGGGGGTATCACAGATACGCAGTATTTT
J: TRBJ1-2; D: -; V: TRBV19; size: -; CDR3: CASAFREDYGYTF; DNA: TGTGCCAGCGCGTTCAGGGAAGACTATGGCTACACCTTC
J: TRBJ2-5; D: -; V: TRBV18; size: -; CDR3: CASSPSQVVQETQYF; DNA: TGTGCCAGCTCACCCAGTCAGGTGGTCCAAGAGACCCAGTACTTC
J: TRBJ2-7; D: -; V: TRBV6-5; size: few; CDR3: CASSYRRTAYEQYF; DNA: TGTGCCAGCAGTTACAGACGGACAGCCTACGAGCAGTACTTC
J: TRBJ2-1; D: TRBD2; V: TRBV30; size: -; CDR3: CAWTKLAGGIVEQFF; DNA: TGTGCCTGGACAAAACTAGCGGGGGGTATAGTTGAGCAGTTCTTC
J: TRBJ2-6; D: -; V: TRBV5-6; size: -; CDR3: CASSLASPSGANVLTF; DNA: TGTGCCAGCAGCTTGGCCTCCCCCTCTGGGGCCAACGTCCTGACTTTC
J: TRBJ2-7; D: TRBD2; V: TRBV29-1; size: once; CDR3: CSVARAASGASYEQYF; DNA: TGCAGCGTTGCTCGGGCTGCTAGCGGGGCTTCCTACGAGCAGTACTTC